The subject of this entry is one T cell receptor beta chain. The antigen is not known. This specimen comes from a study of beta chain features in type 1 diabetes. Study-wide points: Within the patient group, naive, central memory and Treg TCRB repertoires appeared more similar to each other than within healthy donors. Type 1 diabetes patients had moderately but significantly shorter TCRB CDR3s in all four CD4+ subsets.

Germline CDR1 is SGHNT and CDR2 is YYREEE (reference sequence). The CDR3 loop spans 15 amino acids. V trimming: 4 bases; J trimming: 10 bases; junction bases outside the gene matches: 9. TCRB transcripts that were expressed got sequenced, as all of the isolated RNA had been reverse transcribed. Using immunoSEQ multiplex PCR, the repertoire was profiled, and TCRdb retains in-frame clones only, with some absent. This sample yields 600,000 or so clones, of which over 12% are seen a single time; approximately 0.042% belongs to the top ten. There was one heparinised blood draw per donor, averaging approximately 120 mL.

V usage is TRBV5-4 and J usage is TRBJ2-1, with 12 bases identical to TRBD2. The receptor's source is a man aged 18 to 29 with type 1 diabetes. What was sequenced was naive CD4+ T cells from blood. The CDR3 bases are TGTGCCAGCAGCGCGAGACTAGCGGGAGCTTGGGAGCAGTTCTTC. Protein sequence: CASSARLAGAWEQFF.